This T cell receptor (beta chain) was recovered during a study of T cell responses to AZD1222 COVID-19 vaccine. Regarding the study as a whole: Mostly white British, mostly female donors; authors suggested clonal diversity may be underestimated.

Libraries were prepared by immunoSEQ multiplex PCR; TCRdb keeps only in-frame clonotypes and omits some of them. The data show 100,000 to 150,000 clones, with 88% seen just once and about 8.3% held by the top ten. This CDR3 has 14 amino acids. The J segment lost 6 bases and the V segment lost 3 bases, leaving 6 bases of the junction unmatched. CDR1 and CDR2 from the germline V gene are LNHDA and SQIVND (reference sequence). With respect to this clone: Its antigen is unidentified.

This TCR was recovered from an adult in good health. The genes are TRBV19 and TRBJ2-7; 9 bases map to TRBD2. Sequencing was performed on peripheral blood, taken on day 0 of AZD1222 vaccination. CDR3 nucleotide sequence: TGTGCCAGTAGTATGCAGCGGGAGGTCTCCGAGCAGTACTTC. This translates into CASSMQREVSEQYF.